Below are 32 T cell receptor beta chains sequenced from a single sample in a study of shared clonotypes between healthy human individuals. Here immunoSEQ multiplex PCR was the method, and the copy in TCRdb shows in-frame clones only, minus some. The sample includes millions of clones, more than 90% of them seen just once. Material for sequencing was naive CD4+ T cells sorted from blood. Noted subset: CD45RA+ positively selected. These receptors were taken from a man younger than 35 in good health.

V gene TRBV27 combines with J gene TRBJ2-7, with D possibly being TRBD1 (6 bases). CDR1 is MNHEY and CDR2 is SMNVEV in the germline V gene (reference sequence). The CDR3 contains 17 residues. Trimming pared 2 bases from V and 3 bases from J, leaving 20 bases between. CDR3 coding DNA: TGTGCCAGCAGTTTACCCGCGGACAGCAGCACCCGCTACGAGCAGTACTTC. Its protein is CASSLPADSSTRYEQYF.

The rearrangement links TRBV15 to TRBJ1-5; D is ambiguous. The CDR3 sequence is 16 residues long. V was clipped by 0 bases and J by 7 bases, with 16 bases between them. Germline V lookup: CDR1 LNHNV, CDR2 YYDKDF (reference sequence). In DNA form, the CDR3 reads TGTGCCACCAGCAGAGACTGGATGGTGGGAGGCCAGCCCCAGCATTTT. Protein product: CATSRDWMVGGQPQHF.

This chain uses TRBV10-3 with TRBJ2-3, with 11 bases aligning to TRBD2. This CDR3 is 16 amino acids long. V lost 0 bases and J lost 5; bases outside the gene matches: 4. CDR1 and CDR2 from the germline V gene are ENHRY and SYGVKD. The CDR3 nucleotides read TGTGCCATCAGTGAGTCAGTTAGCGGGAGGGGAGATACGCAGTATTTT. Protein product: CAISESVSGRGDTQYF.

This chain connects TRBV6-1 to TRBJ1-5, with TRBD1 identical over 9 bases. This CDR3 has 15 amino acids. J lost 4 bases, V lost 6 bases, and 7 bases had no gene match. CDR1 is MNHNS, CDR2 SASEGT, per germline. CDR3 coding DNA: TGTGCCAGCAGGGGGGGACAGGGACTGAATCAGCCCCAGCATTTT. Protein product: CASRGGQGLNQPQHF.

CDR3 in amino acids: CASSQGRDRLHYGYTF. CDR3 in DNA: TGCGCCAGCAGCCAAGGCCGGGACAGGTTGCACTATGGCTACACCTTC. The gene calls are TRBV4-1 and TRBJ1-2; 8 nucleotides match TRBD1. Germline V gene sequence: CDR1 MGHRA, CDR2 YSYEKL. The CDR3 covers 16 residues. The J segment lost 3 bases and the V segment lost 1 base, leaving 7 bases of the junction unmatched.

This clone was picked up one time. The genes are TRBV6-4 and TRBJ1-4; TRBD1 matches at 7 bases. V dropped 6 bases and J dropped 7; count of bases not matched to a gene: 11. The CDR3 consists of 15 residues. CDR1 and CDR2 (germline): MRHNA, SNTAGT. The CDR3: CASSMIRQGPEKLFF. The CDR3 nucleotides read TGTGCCAGCAGCATGATCCGACAGGGCCCTGAAAAACTGTTTTTT.

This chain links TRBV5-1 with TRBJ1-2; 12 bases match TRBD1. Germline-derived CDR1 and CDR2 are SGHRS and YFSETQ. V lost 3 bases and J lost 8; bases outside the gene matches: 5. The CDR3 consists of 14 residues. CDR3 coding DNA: TGCGCCAGCAGCTCGGGACAGGGGGCTATAGGCTACACCTTC. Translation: CASSSGQGAIGYTF.

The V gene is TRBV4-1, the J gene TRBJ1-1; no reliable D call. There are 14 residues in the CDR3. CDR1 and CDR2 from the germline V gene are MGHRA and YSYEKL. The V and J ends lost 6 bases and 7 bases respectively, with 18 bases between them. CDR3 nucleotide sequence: TGCGCCAGCAGTCCAGGAGGCCCTGCTTTTGAAGCTTTCTTT. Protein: CASSPGGPAFEAFF.

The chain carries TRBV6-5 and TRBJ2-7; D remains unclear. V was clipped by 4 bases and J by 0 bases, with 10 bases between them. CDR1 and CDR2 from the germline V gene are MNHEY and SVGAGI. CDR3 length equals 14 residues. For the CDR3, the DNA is TGTGCCAGCAGTTGGGATTCAAGCTCCTACGAGCAGTACTTC. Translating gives CASSWDSSSYEQYF.

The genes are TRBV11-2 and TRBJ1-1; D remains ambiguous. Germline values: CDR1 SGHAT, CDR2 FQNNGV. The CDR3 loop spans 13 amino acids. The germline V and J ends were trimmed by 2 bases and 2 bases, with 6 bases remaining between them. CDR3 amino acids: CASSLSTNTEAFF. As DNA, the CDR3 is TGTGCCAGCAGCTTATCCACTAACACTGAAGCTTTCTTT.

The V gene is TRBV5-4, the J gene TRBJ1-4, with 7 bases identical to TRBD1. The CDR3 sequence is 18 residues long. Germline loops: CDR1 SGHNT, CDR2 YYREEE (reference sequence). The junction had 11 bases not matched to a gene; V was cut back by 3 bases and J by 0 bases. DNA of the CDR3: TGTGCCAGCAGCTCGTCAAGGGACAGTAGGGCAACTAATGAAAAACTGTTTTTT. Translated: CASSSSRDSRATNEKLFF.

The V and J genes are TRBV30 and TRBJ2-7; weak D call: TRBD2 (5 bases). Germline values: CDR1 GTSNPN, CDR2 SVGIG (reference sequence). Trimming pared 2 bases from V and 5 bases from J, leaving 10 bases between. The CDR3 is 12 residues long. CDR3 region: CAWSKDSNEQYF. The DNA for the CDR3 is TGTGCCTGGAGTAAGGACTCGAACGAGCAGTACTTC.

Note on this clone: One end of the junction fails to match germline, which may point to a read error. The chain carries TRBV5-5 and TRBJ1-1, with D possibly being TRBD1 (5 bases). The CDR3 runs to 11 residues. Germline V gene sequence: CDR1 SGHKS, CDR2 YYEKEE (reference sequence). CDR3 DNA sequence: TGTGCCAGCAGCCACCGCGGGGGGGTTCTCTTT. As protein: CASSHRGGVLF. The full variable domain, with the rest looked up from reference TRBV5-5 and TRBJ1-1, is DAGVTQSPTHLIKTRGQQVTLRCSPISGHKSVSWYQQVLGQGPQFIFQYYEKEERGRGNFPDRFSARQFPNYSSELNVNALLLGDSALYLCASSHRGGVLFGQGTRLTVV.

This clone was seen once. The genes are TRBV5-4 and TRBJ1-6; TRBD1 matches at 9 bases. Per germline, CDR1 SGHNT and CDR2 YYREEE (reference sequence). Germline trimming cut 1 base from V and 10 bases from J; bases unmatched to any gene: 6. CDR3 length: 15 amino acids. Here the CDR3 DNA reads TGTGCCAGCAGCTTGTGGGACAGGGATTTATCACCCCTCCACTTT. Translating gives CASSLWDRDLSPLHF.

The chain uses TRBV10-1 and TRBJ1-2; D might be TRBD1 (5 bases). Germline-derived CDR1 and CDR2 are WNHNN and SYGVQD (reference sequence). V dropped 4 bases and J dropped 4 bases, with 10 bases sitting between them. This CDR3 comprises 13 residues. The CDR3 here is CASSAETGYGYTF. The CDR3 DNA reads TGCGCCAGCAGTGCTGAAACAGGCTATGGCTACACCTTC.

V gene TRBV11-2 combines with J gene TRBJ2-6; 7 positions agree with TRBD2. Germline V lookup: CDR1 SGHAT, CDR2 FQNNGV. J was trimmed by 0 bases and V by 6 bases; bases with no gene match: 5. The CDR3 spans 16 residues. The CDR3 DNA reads TGTGCCAGCAGGCCCGGGGGGAGCTCTGGGGCCAACGTCCTGACTTTC. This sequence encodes CASRPGGSSGANVLTF. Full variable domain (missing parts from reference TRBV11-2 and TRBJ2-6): EAGVAQSPRYKIIEKRQSVAFWCNPISGHATLYWYQQILGQGPKLLIQFQNNGVVDDSQLPKDRFSAERLKGVDSTLKIQPAKLEDSAVYLCASRPGGSSGANVLTFGAGSRLTVL.

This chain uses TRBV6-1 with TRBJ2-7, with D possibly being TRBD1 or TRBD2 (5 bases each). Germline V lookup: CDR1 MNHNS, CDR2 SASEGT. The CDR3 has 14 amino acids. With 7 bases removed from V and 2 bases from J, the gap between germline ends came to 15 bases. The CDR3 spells CASTEPGPPYEQYF. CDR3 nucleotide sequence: TGTGCCAGCACCGAACCGGGACCTCCCTACGAGCAGTACTTC.

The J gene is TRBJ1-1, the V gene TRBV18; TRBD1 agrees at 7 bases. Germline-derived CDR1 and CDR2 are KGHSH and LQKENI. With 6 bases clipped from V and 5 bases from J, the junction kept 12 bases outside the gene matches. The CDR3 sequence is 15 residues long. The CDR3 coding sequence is TGTGCCAGCTCGCTTCGCCGGGACAGCCATACTGAAGCTTTCTTT. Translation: CASSLRRDSHTEAFF. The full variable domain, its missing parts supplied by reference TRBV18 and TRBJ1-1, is NAGVMQNPRHLVRRRGQEARLRCSPMKGHSHVYWYRQLPEEGLKFMVYLQKENIIDESGMPKERFSAEFPKEGPSILRIQQVVRGDSAAYFCASSLRRDSHTEAFFGQGTRLTVV.

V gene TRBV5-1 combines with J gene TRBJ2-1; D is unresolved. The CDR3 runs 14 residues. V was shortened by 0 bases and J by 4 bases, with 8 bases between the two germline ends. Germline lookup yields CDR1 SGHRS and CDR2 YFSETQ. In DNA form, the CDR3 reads TGCGCCAGCAGCTTGGAAAGCGATTACAATGAGCAGTTCTTC. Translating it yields CASSLESDYNEQFF.

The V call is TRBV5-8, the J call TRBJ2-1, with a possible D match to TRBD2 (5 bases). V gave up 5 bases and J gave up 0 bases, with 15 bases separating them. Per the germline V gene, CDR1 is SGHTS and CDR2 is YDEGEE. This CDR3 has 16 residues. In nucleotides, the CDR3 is TGTGCCAGCAGACGAGAGCGGTCGAGCTCCTACAATGAGCAGTTCTTC. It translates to CASRRERSSSYNEQFF.

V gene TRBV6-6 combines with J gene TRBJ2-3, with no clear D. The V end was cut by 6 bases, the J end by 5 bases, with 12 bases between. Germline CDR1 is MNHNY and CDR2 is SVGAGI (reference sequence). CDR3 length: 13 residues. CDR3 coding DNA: TGTGCCAGCAGACAGACATCCTTAGATACGCAGTATTTT. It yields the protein CASRQTSLDTQYF.

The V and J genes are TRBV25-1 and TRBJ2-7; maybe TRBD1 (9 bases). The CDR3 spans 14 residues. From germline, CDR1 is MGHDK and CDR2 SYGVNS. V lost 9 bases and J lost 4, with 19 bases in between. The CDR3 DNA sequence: TGTGCCAGTCGCCGCGGGGGGACAGGGTACGAGCAGTACTTC. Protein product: CASRRGGTGYEQYF.

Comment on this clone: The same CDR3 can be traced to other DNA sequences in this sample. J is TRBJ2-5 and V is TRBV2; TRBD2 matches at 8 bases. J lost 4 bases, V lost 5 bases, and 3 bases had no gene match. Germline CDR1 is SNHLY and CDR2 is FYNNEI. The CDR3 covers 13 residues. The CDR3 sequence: CASSKGLGETQYF. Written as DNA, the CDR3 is TGTGCCAGCAGTAAGGGACTAGGAGAGACCCAGTACTTC.

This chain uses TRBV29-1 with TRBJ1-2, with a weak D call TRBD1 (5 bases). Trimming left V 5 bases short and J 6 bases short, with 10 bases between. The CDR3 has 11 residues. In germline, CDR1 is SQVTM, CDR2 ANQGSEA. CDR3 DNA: TGCAGCGTTCCCGGGACGGATGGCTACACCTTC. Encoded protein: CSVPGTDGYTF.

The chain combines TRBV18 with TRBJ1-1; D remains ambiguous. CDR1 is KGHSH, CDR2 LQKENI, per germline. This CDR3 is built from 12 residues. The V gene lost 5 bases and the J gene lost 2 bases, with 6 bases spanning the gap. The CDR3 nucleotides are TGTGCCAGCTCAAAGCTAAACACTGAAGCTTTCTTT. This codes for CASSKLNTEAFF. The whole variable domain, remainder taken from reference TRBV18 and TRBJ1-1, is NAGVMQNPRHLVRRRGQEARLRCSPMKGHSHVYWYRQLPEEGLKFMVYLQKENIIDESGMPKERFSAEFPKEGPSILRIQQVVRGDSAAYFCASSKLNTEAFFGQGTRLTVV.

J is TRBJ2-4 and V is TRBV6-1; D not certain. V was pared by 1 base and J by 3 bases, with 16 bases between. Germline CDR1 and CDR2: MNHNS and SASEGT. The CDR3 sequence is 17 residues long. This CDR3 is CASSEEVVSLGKNIQYF. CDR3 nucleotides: TGTGCCAGCAGTGAAGAGGTAGTAAGTCTCGGCAAAAACATTCAGTACTTC.

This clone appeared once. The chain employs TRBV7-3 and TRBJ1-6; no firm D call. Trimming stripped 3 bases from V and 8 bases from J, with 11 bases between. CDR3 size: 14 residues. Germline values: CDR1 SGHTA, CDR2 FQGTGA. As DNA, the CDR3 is TGTGCCAGCAGCTTCAATGGGGTAGATTCACCCCTCCACTTT. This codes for CASSFNGVDSPLHF.

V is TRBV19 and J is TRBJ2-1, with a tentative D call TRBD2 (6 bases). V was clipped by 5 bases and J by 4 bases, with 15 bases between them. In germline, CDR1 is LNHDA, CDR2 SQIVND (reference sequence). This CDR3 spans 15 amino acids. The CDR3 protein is CASSGGDLGYNEQFF. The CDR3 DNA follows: TGTGCCAGTAGTGGCGGGGACTTAGGGTACAATGAGCAGTTCTTC.

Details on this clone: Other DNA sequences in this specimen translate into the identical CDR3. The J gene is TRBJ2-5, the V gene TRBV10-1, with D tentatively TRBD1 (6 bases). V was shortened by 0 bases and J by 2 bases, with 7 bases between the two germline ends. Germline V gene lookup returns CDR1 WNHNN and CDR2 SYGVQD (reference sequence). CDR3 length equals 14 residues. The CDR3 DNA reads TGCGCCAGCAGTGAGTCCGGACAGCAAGAGACCCAGTACTTC. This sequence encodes CASSESGQQETQYF.

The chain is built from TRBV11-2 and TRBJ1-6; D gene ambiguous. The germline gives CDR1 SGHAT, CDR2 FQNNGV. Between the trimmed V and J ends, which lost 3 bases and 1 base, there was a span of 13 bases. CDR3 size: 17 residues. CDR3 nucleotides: TGTGCCAGCAGCTTTTTAAGTATAGGGTCCTATAATTCACCCCTCCACTTT. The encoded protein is CASSFLSIGSYNSPLHF.

The CDR3 coding sequence is TGTGCCAGCAGCTTAGTAGGAACAGGGGACTACGAGCAGTACTTC. Protein: CASSLVGTGDYEQYF. The chain employs TRBV7-2 and TRBJ2-7; 7 bases are shared with TRBD1. Germline trimming cut 1 base from V and 3 bases from J; bases unmatched to any gene: 6. The CDR3 covers 15 residues. Germline V CDR1 and CDR2: SGHTA, FQGNSA.

The CDR3 region has the DNA TGTGCCAGCAGCGTAGGCGGGAGTAGGACAGATACGCAGTATTTT. This codes for CASSVGGSRTDTQYF. The V and J genes are TRBV9 and TRBJ2-3; the match to TRBD2 covers 7 bases. Germline loops: CDR1 SGDLS, CDR2 YYNGEE. This CDR3 is built from 15 residues. V shed 0 bases and J 3 bases; nucleotides not matched to a gene: 4.